There are a few counts of the clone carrying this T cell receptor (beta chain). The sample comes from a study of blood T cell repertoires in COVID-19. The overall study: Sample material is recorded as cDNA or gDNA derived from T cells, B-cell-depleted T cells, or PBMCs.

Germline V gives CDR1 KGHDR, CDR2 SFDVKD. The ends lost 3 bases at V and 4 bases at J; junction bases unmatched: 12. This CDR3 region has 17 residues. Repertoires were generated with immunoSEQ multiplex PCR, while TCRdb's copy carries only in-frame clones and drops some. The sample lists roughly 160,000 clones; around two thirds were seen once. The TCR was taken from a woman older than 75 with acute or convalescent COVID-19. The chain is built from TRBV24-1 and TRBJ2-5; 8 nucleotides align to TRBD1. The sequenced material came from peripheral blood. CDR3 amino acids: CATSDVIGRGPGETQYF. The CDR3 nucleotides are TGTGCCACCAGTGATGTTATAGGCAGGGGGCCGGGAGAGACCCAGTACTTC.